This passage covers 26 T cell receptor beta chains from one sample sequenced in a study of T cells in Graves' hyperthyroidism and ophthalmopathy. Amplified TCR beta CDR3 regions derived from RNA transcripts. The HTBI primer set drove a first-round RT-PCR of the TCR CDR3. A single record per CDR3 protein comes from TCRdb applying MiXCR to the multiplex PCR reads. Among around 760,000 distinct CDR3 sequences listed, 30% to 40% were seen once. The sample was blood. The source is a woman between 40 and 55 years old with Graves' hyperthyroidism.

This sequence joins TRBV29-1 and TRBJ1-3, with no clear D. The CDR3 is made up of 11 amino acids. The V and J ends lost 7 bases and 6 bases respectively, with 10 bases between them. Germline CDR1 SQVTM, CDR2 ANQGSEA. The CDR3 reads CSATVENTIYF. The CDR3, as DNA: TGCAGCGCCACAGTGGAAAACACCATATATTTT.

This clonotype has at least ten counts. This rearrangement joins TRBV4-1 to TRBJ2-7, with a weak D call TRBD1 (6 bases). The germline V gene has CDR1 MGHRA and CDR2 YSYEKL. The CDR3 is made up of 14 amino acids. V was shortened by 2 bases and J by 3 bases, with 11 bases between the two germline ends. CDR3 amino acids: CASSQTGYSYEQYF. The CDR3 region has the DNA TGCGCCAGCAGCCAAACAGGGTATAGCTACGAGCAGTACTTC.

CDR3 loop: CASSSRGELFF. The DNA for the CDR3 is TGTGCCAGCAGCTCTAGGGGGGAGCTGTTTTTT. The rearrangement uses TRBV7-2 and TRBJ2-2, with no clear D. CDR1 and CDR2 from the germline V gene are SGHTA and FQGNSA. Trimming stripped 4 bases from V and 8 bases from J, with 5 bases between. The CDR3 totals 11 residues.

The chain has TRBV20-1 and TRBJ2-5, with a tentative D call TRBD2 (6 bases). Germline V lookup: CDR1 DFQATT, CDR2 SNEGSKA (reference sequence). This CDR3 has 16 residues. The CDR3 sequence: CASRGNLPGPQETQYF. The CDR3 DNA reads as TGCGCCTCCCGGGGGAACCTTCCCGGGCCCCAAGAGACCCAGTACTTC.

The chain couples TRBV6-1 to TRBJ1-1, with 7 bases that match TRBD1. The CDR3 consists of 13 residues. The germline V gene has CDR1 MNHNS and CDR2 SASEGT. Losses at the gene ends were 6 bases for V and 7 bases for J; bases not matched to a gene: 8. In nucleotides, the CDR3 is TGTGCCAGCAGGCTAGACAGGGAACGTGAAGCTTTCTTT. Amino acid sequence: CASRLDREREAFF.

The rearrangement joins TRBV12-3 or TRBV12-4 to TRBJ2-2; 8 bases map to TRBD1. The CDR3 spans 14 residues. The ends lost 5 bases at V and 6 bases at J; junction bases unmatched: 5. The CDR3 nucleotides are TGTGCCAGCAGTCGCGACAGGGGTCCCGGGGAGCTGTTTTTT. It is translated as CASSRDRGPGELFF.

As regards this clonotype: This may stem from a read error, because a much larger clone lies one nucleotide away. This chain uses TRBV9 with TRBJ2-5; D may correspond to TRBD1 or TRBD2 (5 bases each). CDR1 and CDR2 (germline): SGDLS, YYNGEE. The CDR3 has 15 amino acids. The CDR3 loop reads CASSLTPGQQGTQYF. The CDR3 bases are TGTGCCAGCAGCCTAACACCGGGGCAGCAAGGGACCCAGTACTTC.

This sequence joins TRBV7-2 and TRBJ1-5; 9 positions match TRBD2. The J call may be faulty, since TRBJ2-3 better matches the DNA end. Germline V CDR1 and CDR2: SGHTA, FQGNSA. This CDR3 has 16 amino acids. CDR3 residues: CASSPYQREAGDTQYF. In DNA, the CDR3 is TGTGCCAGCAGCCCGTACCAGCGGGAGGCGGGAGATACGCAGTATTTT.

The CDR3 loop is CASSDPGGNRYGYTF. Here the CDR3 DNA reads TGTGCCAGCAGTGACCCCGGGGGCAACCGCTATGGCTACACCTTC. The rearrangement uses TRBV6-2 or TRBV6-3 and TRBJ1-2; D is perhaps TRBD1 (6 bases). The CDR3 consists of 15 residues. The germline V gene has CDR1 MNHEY and CDR2 SVGEGT. Trimming removed 5 bases at V and 4 bases at J, with 17 bases between.

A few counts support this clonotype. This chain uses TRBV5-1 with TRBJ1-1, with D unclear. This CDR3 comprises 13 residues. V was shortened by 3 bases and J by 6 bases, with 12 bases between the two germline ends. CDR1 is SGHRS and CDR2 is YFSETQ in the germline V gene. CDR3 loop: CASSSPLGPEAFF. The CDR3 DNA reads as TGCGCCAGCAGCTCGCCGTTGGGCCCTGAAGCTTTCTTT.

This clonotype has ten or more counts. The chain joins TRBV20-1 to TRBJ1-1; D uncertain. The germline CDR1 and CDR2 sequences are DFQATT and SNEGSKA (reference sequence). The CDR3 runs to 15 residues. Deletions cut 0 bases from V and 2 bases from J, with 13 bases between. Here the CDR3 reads CSARDGQQINTEAFF. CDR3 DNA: TGCAGTGCTAGAGATGGGCAGCAAATTAACACTGAAGCTTTCTTT.

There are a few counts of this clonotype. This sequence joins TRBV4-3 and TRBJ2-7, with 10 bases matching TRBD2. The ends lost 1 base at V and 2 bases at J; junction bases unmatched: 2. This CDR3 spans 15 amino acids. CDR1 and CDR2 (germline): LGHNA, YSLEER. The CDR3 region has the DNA TGCGCCAGCAGCCAAGTAGCGGGGGGACCCTACGAGCAGTACTTC. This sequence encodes CASSQVAGGPYEQYF.

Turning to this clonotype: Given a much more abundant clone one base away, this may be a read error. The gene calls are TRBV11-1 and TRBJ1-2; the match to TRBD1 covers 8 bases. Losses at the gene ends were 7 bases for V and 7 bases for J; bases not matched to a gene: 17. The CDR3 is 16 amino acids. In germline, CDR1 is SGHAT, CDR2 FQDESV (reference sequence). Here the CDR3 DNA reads TGTGCCAGCACGGGGCCTAAAGACCAGGGGGCCGTTGGCTACACCTTC. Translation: CASTGPKDQGAVGYTF.

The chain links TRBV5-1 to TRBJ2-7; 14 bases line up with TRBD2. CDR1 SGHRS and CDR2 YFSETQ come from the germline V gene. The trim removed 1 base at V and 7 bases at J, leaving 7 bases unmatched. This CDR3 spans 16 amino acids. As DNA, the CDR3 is TGCGCCAGCAGCTTGATGGGACTAGCGGGAGAGGGGGAGCAGTACTTC. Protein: CASSLMGLAGEGEQYF. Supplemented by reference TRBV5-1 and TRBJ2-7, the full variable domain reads KAGVTQTPRYLIKTRGQQVTLSCSPISGHRSVSWYQQTPGQGLQFLFEYFSETQRNKGNFPGRFSGRQFSNSRSEMNVSTLELGDSALYLCASSLMGLAGEGEQYFGPGTRLTVT.

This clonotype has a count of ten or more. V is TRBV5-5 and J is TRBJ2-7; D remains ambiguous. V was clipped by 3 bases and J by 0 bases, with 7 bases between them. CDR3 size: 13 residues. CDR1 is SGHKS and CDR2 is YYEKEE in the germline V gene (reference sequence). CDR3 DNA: TGTGCCAGCAGCTCCCAGAGCTCCTACGAGCAGTACTTC. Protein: CASSSQSSYEQYF.

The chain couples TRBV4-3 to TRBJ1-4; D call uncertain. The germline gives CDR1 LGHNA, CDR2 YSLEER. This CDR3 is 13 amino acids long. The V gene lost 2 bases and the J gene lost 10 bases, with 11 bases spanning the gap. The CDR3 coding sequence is TGCGCCAGCAGCCAAAACATCCGGGGAAAACTGTTTTTT. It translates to CASSQNIRGKLFF.

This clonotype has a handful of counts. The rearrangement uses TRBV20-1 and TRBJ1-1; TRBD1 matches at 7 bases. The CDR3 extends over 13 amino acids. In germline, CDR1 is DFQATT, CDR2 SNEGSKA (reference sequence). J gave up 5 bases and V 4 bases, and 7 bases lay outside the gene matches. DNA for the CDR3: TGCAGTGCTAAGGGGGCGTGGGGGACTGAAGCTTTCTTT. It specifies CSAKGAWGTEAFF.

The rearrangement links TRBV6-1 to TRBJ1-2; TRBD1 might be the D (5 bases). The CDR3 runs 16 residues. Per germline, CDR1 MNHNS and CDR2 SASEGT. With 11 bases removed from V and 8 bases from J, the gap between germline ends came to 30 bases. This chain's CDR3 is CAGAVQQGAGNGGYTF. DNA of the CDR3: TGTGCCGGCGCTGTACAGCAAGGGGCAGGAAACGGGGGCTACACCTTC.

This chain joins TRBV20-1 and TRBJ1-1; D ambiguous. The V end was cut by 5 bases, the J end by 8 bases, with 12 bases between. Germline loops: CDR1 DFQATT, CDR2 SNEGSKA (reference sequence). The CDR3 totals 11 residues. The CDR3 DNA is TGCAGTGCTTTTAATCAGGTAGAAGCTTTCTTT. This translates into CSAFNQVEAFF.

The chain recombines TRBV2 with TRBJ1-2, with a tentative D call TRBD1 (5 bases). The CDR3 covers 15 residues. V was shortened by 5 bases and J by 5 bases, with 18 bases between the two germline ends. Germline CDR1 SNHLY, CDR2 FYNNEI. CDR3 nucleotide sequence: TGTGCCAGCAGTTTGGGATGGGGCGGCGATTATGGCTACACCTTC. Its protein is CASSLGWGGDYGYTF. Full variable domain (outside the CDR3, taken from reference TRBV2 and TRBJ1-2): EPEVTQTPSHQVTQMGQEVILRCVPISNHLYFYWYRQILGQKVEFLVSFYNNEISEKSEIFDDQFSVERPDGSNFTLKIRSTKLEDSAMYFCASSLGWGGDYGYTFGSGTRLTVV.

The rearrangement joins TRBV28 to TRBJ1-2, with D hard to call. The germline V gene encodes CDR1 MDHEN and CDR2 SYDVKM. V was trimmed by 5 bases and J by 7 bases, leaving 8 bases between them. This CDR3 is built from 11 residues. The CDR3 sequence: CASSSNSGYTF. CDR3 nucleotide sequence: TGTGCCAGCAGTAGTAACAGTGGCTACACCTTC.

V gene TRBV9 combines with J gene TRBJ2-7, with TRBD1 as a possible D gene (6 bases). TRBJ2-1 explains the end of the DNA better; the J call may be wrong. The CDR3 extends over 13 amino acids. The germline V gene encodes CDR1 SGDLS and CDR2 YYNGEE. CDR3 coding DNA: TGTGCCAGCAGCCCACAGGGTATGGATGAGCAGTTCTTC. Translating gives CASSPQGMDEQFF.

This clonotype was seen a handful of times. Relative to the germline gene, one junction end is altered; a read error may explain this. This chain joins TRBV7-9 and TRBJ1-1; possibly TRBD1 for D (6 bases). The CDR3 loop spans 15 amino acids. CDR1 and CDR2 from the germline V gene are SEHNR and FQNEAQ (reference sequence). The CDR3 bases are TGTGCCGGCAGCGGTACTGGGGGGCGAAACACTGAAGCTTTCTTT. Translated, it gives CAGSGTGGRNTEAFF.

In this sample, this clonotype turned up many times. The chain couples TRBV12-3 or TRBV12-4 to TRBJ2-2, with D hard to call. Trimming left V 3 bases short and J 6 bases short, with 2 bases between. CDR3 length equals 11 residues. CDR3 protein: CASSFAGELFF. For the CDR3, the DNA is TGTGCCAGCAGTTTCGCCGGGGAGCTGTTTTTT.

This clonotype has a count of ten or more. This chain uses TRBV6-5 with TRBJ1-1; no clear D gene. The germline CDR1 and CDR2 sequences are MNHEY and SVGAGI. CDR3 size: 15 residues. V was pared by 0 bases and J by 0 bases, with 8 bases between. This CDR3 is CASSYSSPMNTEAFF. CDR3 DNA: TGTGCCAGCAGTTACTCGTCGCCGATGAACACTGAAGCTTTCTTT.

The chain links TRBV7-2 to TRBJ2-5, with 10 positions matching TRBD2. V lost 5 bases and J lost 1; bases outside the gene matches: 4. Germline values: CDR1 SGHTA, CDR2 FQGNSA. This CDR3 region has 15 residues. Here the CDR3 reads CASSHVAGGQETQYF. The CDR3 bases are TGTGCCAGCAGCCACGTAGCGGGGGGCCAAGAGACCCAGTACTTC.